The source of this T cell receptor beta chain is a study of blood T cell repertoires in COVID-19. In the study overall: The United States, Italy and Spain supplied acute and convalescent COVID-19 samples. PBMCs, B-cell-depleted T cells, or T cells were the source of the cDNA or gDNA that made up the material.

The V gene's germline CDR1 is SGHDN and CDR2 FVKESK. The V end lost 3 bases, the J end lost 1 base, and 16 bases lay between the germline ends. The CDR3 contains 18 residues. The authors' processing: Nucleated cell counts were estimated from reference gene primer amplification. The method was immunoSEQ multiplex PCR; TCRdb's version includes in-frame clones alone and lacks a portion of them. V and J calls and clone size come straight from that table; D and trimming were deduced from the DNA. The table records about 360,000 clones, about four fifths of them present only once. The chain has TRBV14 and TRBJ2-6, with unresolved D. This sequence was found in a human donor with acute or convalescent COVID-19. The donor label of this sample is uncertain. The sequenced sample was peripheral blood. CDR3 DNA: TGTGCCAGCAGCCAGTTCCCGACAACGTCATCTGGGGCCAACGTCCTGACTTTC. It is translated as CASSQFPTTSSGANVLTF.